The 14 T cell receptor beta chains below all came from one sample that was sequenced in a study of control samples from healthy donors and cancer patients. Assay: immunoSEQ multiplex PCR; the TCRdb copy retains only in-frame clones and omits some. This sample has approximately 87,000 clones, with 91% found just once. Material for sequencing was blood. The receptors derive from a man in his fifties in good health.

The chain uses TRBV19 and TRBJ1-1; D is unclear. The CDR3 is made up of 14 amino acids. Germline V CDR1 and CDR2: LNHDA, SQIVND (reference sequence). Trimming took off 0 bases at V and 4 bases at J, with 9 bases between the two ends. Here the CDR3 reads CASSIDREATEAFF. The CDR3, as DNA: TGTGCCAGTAGTATAGATCGTGAGGCCACTGAAGCTTTCTTT.

This sequence joins TRBV5-1 and TRBJ2-2; 13 bases match TRBD2. There are 18 residues in the CDR3. Germline trimming cut 0 bases from V and 0 bases from J; bases unmatched to any gene: 2. Looked up from germline, CDR1 is SGHRS and CDR2 is YFSETQ. CDR3 nucleotide sequence: TGCGCCAGCAGCTTGGCCGGGACTAGCGGGGCGAACACCGGGGAGCTGTTTTTT. Protein sequence: CASSLAGTSGANTGELFF.

Only one count was recorded for this clone. The gene calls are TRBV3-1 (or the pseudogene TRBV3-2) and TRBJ2-5, with 9 bases matching TRBD1. This CDR3 is built from 15 residues. Germline loops: CDR1 LGHDT, CDR2 YNNKEL (reference sequence). V gave up 4 bases and J gave up 7 bases; unmatched junction bases: 10. The CDR3 DNA follows: TGTGCCAGCAGCCCGCTGGGGACAGGGAGAGTGACCCAGTACTTC. Translating it yields CASSPLGTGRVTQYF.

This chain links TRBV19 with TRBJ2-1; 9 bases map to TRBD2. There are 15 residues in the CDR3. Germline V lookup: CDR1 LNHDA, CDR2 SQIVND (reference sequence). The ends lost 6 bases at V and 4 bases at J; junction bases unmatched: 7. The DNA of the CDR3 is TGTGCCAGTAGGAGGGCTAGCGGGGAATACAATGAGCAGTTCTTC. This gives the protein CASRRASGEYNEQFF.

The J gene is TRBJ1-1, the V gene TRBV11-2; D uncertain. The CDR3 sequence is 14 residues long. V dropped 6 bases and J dropped 6 bases, with 17 bases sitting between them. Per the germline V gene, CDR1 is SGHAT and CDR2 is FQNNGV. CDR3 sequence (DNA): TGTGCCAGCAGTTCTCTTTTACGGGATGCTGAAGCTTTCTTT. This translates into CASSSLLRDAEAFF.

This clone has only a few counts. The rearrangement links TRBV9 to TRBJ1-3; D ambiguous. Germline V CDR1 and CDR2: SGDLS, YYNGEE. This CDR3 has 12 residues. V lost 2 bases, J lost 4 bases, and 4 bases lay in between. DNA for the CDR3: TGTGCCAGCAGCGTGGGGGGAAACACCATATATTTT. It yields the protein CASSVGGNTIYF.

The V and J genes are TRBV9 and TRBJ1-1; D perhaps matches TRBD1 (6 bases). V dropped 3 bases and J dropped 6 bases, with 15 bases sitting between them. The CDR3 runs to 14 residues. CDR1 is SGDLS, CDR2 YYNGEE, per germline. In nucleotides, the CDR3 is TGTGCCAGCAGCGCCATACAGGGTTTCGCTGAAGCTTTCTTT. Translation: CASSAIQGFAEAFF.

This rearrangement joins TRBV5-4 to TRBJ2-1; D is possibly TRBD1 or TRBD2 (5 bases each). This CDR3 is built from 14 residues. Trimming pared 3 bases from V and 5 bases from J, leaving 12 bases between. Per the germline V gene, CDR1 is SGHNT and CDR2 is YYREEE (reference sequence). As DNA, the CDR3 is TGTGCCAGCAGCTGGACCGGGACCCACAATGAGCAGTTCTTC. The encoded protein is CASSWTGTHNEQFF.

The V gene is TRBV2, the J gene TRBJ2-7; the D gene is possibly TRBD2 (5 bases). Per germline, CDR1 SNHLY and CDR2 FYNNEI. The V and J ends lost 6 bases and 7 bases respectively, with 19 bases between them. There are 14 residues in the CDR3. The CDR3: CASRPDGSSGEQYF. CDR3 nucleotides: TGTGCCAGCAGACCCGACGGATCGTCGGGAGAGCAGTACTTC.

The rearrangement uses TRBV19 and TRBJ1-4; weak D call: TRBD1 (5 bases). V lost 7 bases to trimming and J lost 8 bases, with 14 bases between them. Germline CDR1 is LNHDA and CDR2 is SQIVND (reference sequence). This CDR3 region has 13 residues. The CDR3, as DNA: TGTGCCAGTACGGGGAGGGGAAGAGAAAAACTGTTTTTT. Translated, it gives CASTGRGREKLFF.

V is TRBV9 and J is TRBJ1-6; 9 bases fit TRBD1. Germline V gene data show CDR1 as SGDLS and CDR2 as YYNGEE. Trimming took 4 bases from V and 7 from J; bases not matched to a gene: 6. The CDR3 is 15 residues long. This CDR3 is CASSHRDRENSPLHF. DNA of the CDR3: TGTGCCAGCAGCCACCGGGACAGGGAAAATTCACCCCTCCACTTT.

The chain carries TRBV3-1 (or the pseudogene TRBV3-2) and TRBJ2-5, with D perhaps given as TRBD1 or TRBD2 (5 bases each). V dropped 2 bases and J dropped 1 base, with 11 bases sitting between them. CDR1 LGHDT and CDR2 YNNKEL come from the germline V gene (reference sequence). The CDR3 runs to 15 residues. This CDR3 is CASSQLRGTQETQYF. CDR3 nucleotides: TGTGCCAGCAGCCAACTAAGAGGGACCCAAGAGACCCAGTACTTC.

The chain links TRBV5-1 to TRBJ2-2, with D tentatively TRBD2 (6 bases). Germline lookup yields CDR1 SGHRS and CDR2 YFSETQ. This CDR3 contains 15 residues. Deletions cut 4 bases from V and 1 base from J, with 11 bases between. The CDR3 DNA reads as TGCGCCAGCAGCCCCTCCGGGGGGAACACCGGGGAGCTGTTTTTT. It is translated as CASSPSGGNTGELFF.

The rearrangement uses TRBV24-1 and TRBJ1-1, with D unclear. Germline-derived CDR1 and CDR2 are KGHDR and SFDVKD. This CDR3 region has 13 residues. V was cut by 3 bases and J by 3 bases, with 7 bases left in between. For the CDR3, the DNA is TGTGCCACCAGTGATCGGACCTACACTGAAGCTTTCTTT. Translated: CATSDRTYTEAFF.